This TCR beta chain was identified during a study of Ad26.COV2.S vaccination and SARS-CoV-2 variants. Study observations and caveats: Total T cell responses, in the TCR breadth and depth analyses, may have been underestimated.

The treatment was: about 20 received Ad26.COV2.S at low or high dose, single or two shots; 5 received placebo; per-sample allocation not given. Collection of samples fell on day 63 after the first vaccine or placebo injection. TCRdb's copy holds only in-frame clones and misses some; the assay was immunoSEQ multiplex PCR. The sample has approximately 480,000 clones; roughly 89% are singletons. CDR3 length equals 16 residues. The germline V gene has CDR1 SGHNT and CDR2 YENEEA. V shed 2 bases, J shed 2 bases, and the junction held 6 bases outside the gene matches. This clone was found once. Its antigen is unknown.

This sequence joins TRBV11-3 and TRBJ1-5; 7 bases line up with TRBD1. This sequence originates from a person aged 18 to 59 who received the Ad26.COV2.S COVID-19 vaccine or a placebo. This material consisted of peripheral blood, taken in a trial of Ad26.COV2.S vaccine versus placebo. CDR3 DNA sequence: TGTGCCAGCAGCTTATCGGAGGGGGCGGGCAATCAGCCCCAGCATTTT. Its translation is CASSLSEGAGNQPQHF.